The 5 T cell receptor beta chains below all came from one sample that was sequenced in a study of blood T cells in healthy people across ages. A sample-barcoded 5' primer and a J-beta primer mix were used in a second PCR of about 6 to 11 cycles. TCRdb re-called the 5' RACE reads with MiXCR, one entry per CDR3 protein. There are about 1.4 million distinct CDR3 sequences in the sample; approximately 59% occur only once, and 6.5% to 8.5% lies in the top ten. The sample taken for sequencing was blood. These receptors originate from a man younger than 35 in good health.

The chain recombines TRBV2 with TRBJ1-4, with 9 bases fitting TRBD1. Germline assignment: CDR1 SNHLY and CDR2 FYNNEI. V was pared by 3 bases and J by 8 bases, with 7 bases of the junction left unmatched. This CDR3 is 15 amino acids long. The CDR3 region has the DNA TGTGCCAGCAGTGACTCCGGGACAGGGAGCGAAAAACTGTTTTTT. As protein: CASSDSGTGSEKLFF.

This sequence joins TRBV28 and TRBJ1-4; D might be TRBD1 (5 bases). Germline V gives CDR1 MDHEN, CDR2 SYDVKM. V lost 5 bases to trimming and J lost 0 bases, with 10 bases between them. CDR3 size: 15 residues. DNA of the CDR3: TGTGCCAGCAGTGTCCGGGGGGCAACTAATGAAAAACTGTTTTTT. Residues: CASSVRGATNEKLFF.

This clonotype was picked up a small number of times. The rearrangement uses TRBV27 and TRBJ2-4, with TRBD2 matching 11 bases. The CDR3 consists of 14 residues. CDR1 MNHEY and CDR2 SMNVEV come from the germline V gene (reference sequence). The V gene end was trimmed by 4 bases and the J gene end by 14 bases; junction bases not matched to a gene: 10. CDR3 DNA: TGTGCCAGCAGTTACGCAACTAGCGGGAGAATAGAGTACTTC. Translating it yields CASSYATSGRIEYF.

The chain's CDR3 is CATNWGGGGNEKLFF. DNA for the CDR3: TGTGCCACCAATTGGGGTGGGGGGGGAAATGAAAAACTGTTTTTT. This chain links TRBV27 with TRBJ1-4; the D gene is possibly TRBD1 (5 bases). The CDR3 length is 15 residues. Germline values: CDR1 MNHEY, CDR2 SMNVEV (reference sequence). The V gene lost 10 bases and the J gene lost 5 bases, with 20 bases spanning the gap.

The CDR3 protein is CASSLENWSEAFF. CDR3 DNA sequence: TGTGCCAGCAGCTTAGAGAATTGGTCTGAAGCTTTCTTT. The chain is built from TRBV7-6 and TRBJ1-1; no definite D call. The CDR3 covers 13 residues. Trimming cost V 1 base and J 6 bases, with 9 bases left between them. The germline gives CDR1 SGHVS, CDR2 FNYEAQ.